This record looks at one T cell receptor beta chain sequence and its context. Its antigen is not known. CD45RO-negative CD8 cells positively selected for CCR7 made up the naive population, which excluded terminally differentiated effector memory CD45RA+ cells. The data originate from a study of shared clonotypes between healthy human individuals. Background on the study: Three plates were used per donor for CD4 naive, three for CD4 memory, two for CD8 naive and one for CD8 memory.

The assay was immunoSEQ multiplex PCR, and TCRdb's table has in-frame clones only and misses some. There are over 750,000 clones in the sample; about 96% occur only once, and roughly 0.23% lies in the top ten. Study-level results: In this cohort, only blood was sampled, and tissue repertoires likely differ.

The CDR3 loop spans 17 amino acids. Germline CDR1 SEHNR, CDR2 FQNEAQ (reference sequence). J was trimmed by 5 bases and V by 5 bases; bases with no gene match: 11. The V gene is TRBV7-9, the J gene TRBJ2-7, with 14 bases matching TRBD2. This receptor was taken from a man aged 30-40 years in good health. The sample taken for sequencing was naive CD8+ T cells sorted from blood. CDR3 residues: CASSRLTSGRAINEQYF. The DNA for the CDR3 is TGTGCCAGCAGCCGCTTGACTAGCGGGAGGGCGATAAACGAGCAGTACTTC.